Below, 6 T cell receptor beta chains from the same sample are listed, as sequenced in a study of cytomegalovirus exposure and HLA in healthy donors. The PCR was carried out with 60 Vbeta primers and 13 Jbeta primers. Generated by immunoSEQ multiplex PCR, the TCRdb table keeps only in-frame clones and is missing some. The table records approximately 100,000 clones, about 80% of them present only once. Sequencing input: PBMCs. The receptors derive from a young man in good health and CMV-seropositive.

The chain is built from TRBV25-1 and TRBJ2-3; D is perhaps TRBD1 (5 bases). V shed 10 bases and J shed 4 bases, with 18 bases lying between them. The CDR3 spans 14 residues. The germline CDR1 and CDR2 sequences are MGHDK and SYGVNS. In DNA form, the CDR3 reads TGTGCCACCGGAGAAGGGGTAACGGCAGATACGCAGTATTTT. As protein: CATGEGVTADTQYF.

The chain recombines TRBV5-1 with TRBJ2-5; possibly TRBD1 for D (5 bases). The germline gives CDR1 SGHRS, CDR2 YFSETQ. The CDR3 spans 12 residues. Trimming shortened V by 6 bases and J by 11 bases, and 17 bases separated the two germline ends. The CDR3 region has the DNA TGCGCCAGCATGGGTGGGGCTGGAGAGCAGTACTTC. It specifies CASMGGAGEQYF.

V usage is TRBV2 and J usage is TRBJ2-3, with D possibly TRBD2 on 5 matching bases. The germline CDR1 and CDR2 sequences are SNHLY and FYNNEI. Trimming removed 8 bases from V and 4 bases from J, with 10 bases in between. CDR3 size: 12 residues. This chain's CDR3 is CASLRVSDTQYF. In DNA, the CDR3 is TGTGCCAGCTTGCGGGTCTCAGATACGCAGTATTTT.

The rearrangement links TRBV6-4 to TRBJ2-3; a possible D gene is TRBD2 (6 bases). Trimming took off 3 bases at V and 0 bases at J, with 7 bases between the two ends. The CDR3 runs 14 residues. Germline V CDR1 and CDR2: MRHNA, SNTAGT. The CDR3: CASSDRGSTDTQYF. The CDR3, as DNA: TGTGCCAGCAGTGATCGGGGGAGCACAGATACGCAGTATTTT.

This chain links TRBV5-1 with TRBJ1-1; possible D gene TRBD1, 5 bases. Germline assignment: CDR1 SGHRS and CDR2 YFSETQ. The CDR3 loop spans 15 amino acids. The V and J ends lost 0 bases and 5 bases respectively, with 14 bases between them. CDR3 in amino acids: CASSLDSGGGTEAFF. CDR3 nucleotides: TGCGCCAGCAGCTTGGATTCGGGGGGAGGGACTGAAGCTTTCTTT.

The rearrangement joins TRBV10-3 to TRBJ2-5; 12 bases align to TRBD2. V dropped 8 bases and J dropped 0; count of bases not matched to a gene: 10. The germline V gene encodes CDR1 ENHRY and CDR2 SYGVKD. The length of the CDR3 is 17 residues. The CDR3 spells CAIGTSGPVTDQETQYF. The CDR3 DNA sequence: TGTGCCATCGGGACTAGCGGGCCCGTTACAGACCAAGAGACCCAGTACTTC.